This T cell receptor beta chain stems from a study of T cell responses to AZD1222 COVID-19 vaccine. Study conclusions and caveats: There were vaccine-associated CD4 TCRs across spike, dominant at 160-218 and 743-854.

Only in-frame clones appear in the TCRdb table, and some are missing; sequencing was by immunoSEQ multiplex PCR. Here the sample spans around 75,000 clones, about 85% being singletons. V lost 4 bases, J lost 7 bases, and 21 bases lay in between. Per the germline V gene, CDR1 is SGHKS and CDR2 is YYEKEE (reference sequence). This CDR3 is 16 amino acids long. Notes on this clone: As yet, its antigen is unknown.

The material was peripheral blood, obtained on day 0 of AZD1222 vaccination. The origin of this receptor is an adult in good health. The gene calls are TRBV5-5 and TRBJ2-1; tentatively, D is TRBD1 (5 bases). In DNA form, the CDR3 reads TGTGCCAGCAGCCCAGGACAAACCATACCCTTGAATGAGCAGTTCTTC. It translates to CASSPGQTIPLNEQFF.